This TCR beta chain was documented in a study of CD8+CD57+ T cells in acquired aplastic anemia. Before being chosen for sequencing, patients had shown CD8+CD57+ cell expansion by flow cytometry. Genomic DNA acted as the template from which TCR beta VDJ combination and CDR3 sequence profiling were carried out. TCRdb recomputed calls from the reads with MiXCR, one row per CDR3 protein. The table includes fewer than 300,000 distinct CDR3 sequences, 82% detected once. The CDR3 spans 15 residues. From germline, CDR1 is SGHTA and CDR2 FQGTGA. Between the trimmed V and J ends, which lost 7 bases and 11 bases, there was a span of 24 bases.

This chain joins TRBV7-3 and TRBJ1-3; D gene ambiguous. Sequencing was performed on sorted CD4+, CD8+, or CD8+CD57+ T cells (not recorded which) from PBMCs. The receptor comes from a human donor with aplastic anemia. CDR3 nucleotide sequence: TGTGCCAGCACAAGACACGCGAACGCTGGAGACCCCATATATTTT. It translates to CASTRHANAGDPIYF.